This T cell receptor beta chain emerged from a study of cytomegalovirus exposure and HLA in healthy donors. The PCR ran on 60 Vbeta and 13 Jbeta primers. Here immunoSEQ multiplex PCR was the method, and the copy in TCRdb shows in-frame clones only, minus some. This repertoire shows some 190,000 clones, about 85% found once; its top ten account for around 0.98%. Points from the study as a whole: There were some public TCRs occurring in many donors, but most TCR sequences were rare. In a later analysis, an Asian-associated ancestry cluster reportedly showed fewer N-insertions than the approximately 610-donor mean. In an earlier analysis, about 87% or about 30%: the productive usage of most TCR beta V segments.

The CDR3 covers 15 residues. The junction had 7 bases not matched to a gene; V was cut back by 4 bases and J by 0 bases. The germline CDR1 and CDR2 sequences are SGHKS and YYEKEE (reference sequence). As for this clone: Its antigen is undetermined.

The chain links TRBV5-5 to TRBJ2-7; TRBD1 matches at 7 bases. This receptor was obtained from a boy aged 2-9 years in good health and CMV-seronegative. The source material was PBMCs. The CDR3 DNA is TGTGCCAGCAGCCCAGGGGGTAGCGCCTCCTACGAGCAGTACTTC. Translating it yields CASSPGGSASYEQYF. Looking up the rest from reference TRBV5-5 and TRBJ2-7 gives the full variable domain: DAGVTQSPTHLIKTRGQQVTLRCSPISGHKSVSWYQQVLGQGPQFIFQYYEKEERGRGNFPDRFSARQFPNYSSELNVNALLLGDSALYLCASSPGGSASYEQYFGPGTRLTVT.